The 14 T cell receptor beta chains listed next were all sequenced from one sample in a study of blood T cell repertoires in COVID-19. The table came from immunoSEQ multiplex PCR; TCRdb's copy has only in-frame clones and leaves some out. The table shows around 36,000 clones, with around 85% occurring only once. Input material: peripheral blood. The receptors stem from a man aged 55-75 years with acute or convalescent COVID-19.

The V gene is TRBV28, the J gene TRBJ1-1; D possibly corresponds to TRBD1 (6 bases). The germline CDR1 and CDR2 sequences are MDHEN and SYDVKM. CDR3 size: 15 residues. V lost 4 bases and J 6 bases, leaving 18 bases between the germline ends. The CDR3 nucleotides are TGTGCCAGCAGTTCTACTGGGGGGGGCAGGCCTGAAGCTTTCTTT. Translated, it gives CASSSTGGGRPEAFF.

The chain employs TRBV28 and TRBJ2-7; 10 nucleotides line up with TRBD1. CDR3 size: 18 residues. Trimming at V came to 6 bases and at J to 0 bases, leaving 14 bases not matched to a gene. Looked up from germline, CDR1 is MDHEN and CDR2 is SYDVKM. The CDR3 DNA follows: TGTGCCAGCAGAGCCGGGACAGGGGCCTATTTTACCTCCTACGAGCAGTACTTC. Encoded protein: CASRAGTGAYFTSYEQYF.

This sequence joins TRBV4-2 and TRBJ2-5, with 7 bases matching TRBD2. After removal of 1 base from V and 4 bases from J, the junction contained 9 bases not matched to a gene. Per germline, CDR1 LGHNA and CDR2 YNFKEQ. The CDR3 covers 16 residues. The CDR3, as DNA: TGTGCCAGCAGCCAAGTCGGGACTACCAGGGTAGAGACCCAGTACTTC. Residues: CASSQVGTTRVETQYF.

This chain uses TRBV30 with TRBJ1-1; 9 nucleotides match TRBD1. This CDR3 comprises 11 residues. Germline CDR1 reads GTSNPN; CDR2 reads SVGIG (reference sequence). Losses at the gene ends were 5 bases for V and 5 bases for J; bases not matched to a gene: 0. CDR3 in DNA: TGTGCCTGGGGGACAGGGACTGAAGCTTTCTTT. Its protein is CAWGTGTEAFF.

This clone was counted a few times. The CDR3 region has the DNA TGTGCCAGCAGTCCCGGGACAGCCCCGGAAGCTTTCTTT. Its protein product is CASSPGTAPEAFF. The chain is built from TRBV6-2 or TRBV6-3 and TRBJ1-1; 7 positions agree with TRBD1. The germline gives CDR1 MNHEY, CDR2 SVGEGT. The length of the CDR3 is 13 residues. V was pared by 5 bases and J by 8 bases, with 8 bases of the junction left unmatched.

V is TRBV12-3 or TRBV12-4 and J is TRBJ2-2; the D is unclear. This CDR3 has 13 amino acids. Trimming removed 3 bases from V and 3 bases from J, with 5 bases in between. DNA for the CDR3: TGTGCCAGCAGTTTCGGGTACACCGGGGAGCTGTTTTTT. Its protein is CASSFGYTGELFF.

V usage is TRBV4-3 and J usage is TRBJ1-6; possibly TRBD1 for D (5 bases). CDR3 length: 15 residues. V lost 4 bases, J lost 10 bases, and 17 bases lay in between. Germline CDR1 is LGHNA and CDR2 is YSLEER. The CDR3, as DNA: TGCGCCAGCAGCCTGGGGGGAGGTGTAGGATCACCCCTCCACTTT. This gives the protein CASSLGGGVGSPLHF.

This chain connects TRBV9 to TRBJ2-4, with D maybe TRBD1 (6 bases). Between the trimmed V and J ends, which lost 3 bases and 6 bases, there was a span of 25 bases. The CDR3 has 18 residues. Germline CDR1 and CDR2: SGDLS and YYNGEE. CDR3 protein: CASSAPQQGPRAGNIQYF. The CDR3 region has the DNA TGTGCCAGCAGCGCCCCGCAACAGGGTCCGCGGGCGGGAAACATTCAGTACTTC.

The chain links TRBV4-3 to TRBJ2-3, with a weak D call TRBD2 (6 bases). There are 14 residues in the CDR3. Looked up from germline, CDR1 is LGHNA and CDR2 is YSLEER. Trimming removed 3 bases from V and 10 bases from J, with 17 bases in between. DNA of the CDR3: TGCGCCAGCAGCCAGGGCACTTCTAGCGACTCGCAGTATTTT. Translating it yields CASSQGTSSDSQYF.

The rearrangement links TRBV6-2 or TRBV6-3 to TRBJ2-1; D is unresolved. The CDR3 has 15 amino acids. Germline CDR1 and CDR2: MNHEY and SVGEGT. Deletions cut 2 bases from V and 6 bases from J, with 14 bases between. Here the CDR3 DNA reads TGTGCCAGCAGTTACCCTCGGAGAACGGGCAATGAGCAGTTCTTC. Translated, it gives CASSYPRRTGNEQFF.

The chain has TRBV5-1 and TRBJ1-1; 7 bases agree with TRBD1. Germline V gene data show CDR1 as SGHRS and CDR2 as YFSETQ. The CDR3 runs to 13 residues. Trimming removed 4 bases from V and 6 bases from J; junction bases left unmatched: 6. The CDR3 DNA is TGCGCCAGCAGCACCCAGGGGGTGGCTGAAGCTTTCTTT. Protein product: CASSTQGVAEAFF.

This clone has just one count. V and J are TRBV9 and TRBJ2-4; D possibly corresponds to TRBD2 (5 bases). With 3 bases removed from V and 9 bases from J, the gap between germline ends came to 16 bases. Looked up from germline, CDR1 is SGDLS and CDR2 is YYNGEE. The CDR3 loop spans 14 amino acids. This chain's CDR3 is CASSAAAGSGIQYF. CDR3 sequence (DNA): TGTGCCAGCAGCGCAGCCGCGGGCTCCGGCATTCAGTACTTC.

V and J are TRBV11-2 and TRBJ2-2; the match to TRBD1 covers 8 bases. CDR3 length: 14 residues. Looked up from germline, CDR1 is SGHAT and CDR2 is FQNNGV. Trimming at V came to 1 base and at J to 7 bases, leaving 2 bases not matched to a gene. The CDR3 coding sequence is TGTGCCAGCAGCTTAGGACAGGGGATCGGGGAGCTGTTTTTT. This sequence encodes CASSLGQGIGELFF. Full variable domain (outside the CDR3, taken from reference TRBV11-2 and TRBJ2-2): EAGVAQSPRYKIIEKRQSVAFWCNPISGHATLYWYQQILGQGPKLLIQFQNNGVVDDSQLPKDRFSAERLKGVDSTLKIQPAKLEDSAVYLCASSLGQGIGELFFGEGSRLTVL.

This sequence joins TRBV5-1 and TRBJ2-7; TRBD1 agrees at 10 bases. This CDR3 is 15 amino acids long. Unmatched junction bases numbered 5, after V lost 0 bases and J lost 5 bases. The germline gives CDR1 SGHRS, CDR2 YFSETQ. The CDR3 here is CASSLGDRGLDEQYF. In DNA, the CDR3 is TGCGCCAGCAGCTTGGGTGACAGGGGGCTGGACGAGCAGTACTTC. Full variable domain (remainder filled in from reference TRBV5-1 and TRBJ2-7): KAGVTQTPRYLIKTRGQQVTLSCSPISGHRSVSWYQQTPGQGLQFLFEYFSETQRNKGNFPGRFSGRQFSNSRSEMNVSTLELGDSALYLCASSLGDRGLDEQYFGPGTRLTVT.